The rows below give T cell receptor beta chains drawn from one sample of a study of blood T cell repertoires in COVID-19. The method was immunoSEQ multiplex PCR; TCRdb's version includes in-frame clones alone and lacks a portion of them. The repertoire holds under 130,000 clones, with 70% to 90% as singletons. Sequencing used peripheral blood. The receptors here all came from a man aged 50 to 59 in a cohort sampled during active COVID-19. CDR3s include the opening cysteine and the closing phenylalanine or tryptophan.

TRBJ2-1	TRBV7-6	CASSLGSYEQFF
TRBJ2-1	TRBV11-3	CASSLGGQSYEQFF
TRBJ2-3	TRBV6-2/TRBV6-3	CASSQDYPGTDTQYF
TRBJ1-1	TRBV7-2	CASSLPQRGGMATEAFF
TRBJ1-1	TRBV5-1	CASMTGTANTEAFF
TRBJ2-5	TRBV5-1	CASSLLRSGETQYF
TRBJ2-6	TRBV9	CASSRPGTSGANVLTF
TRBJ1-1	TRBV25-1	CASSAGTVYNTEAFF
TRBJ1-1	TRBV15	CATSRDVQGNTEAFF
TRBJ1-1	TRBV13	CASSYKATGGIAEAFF
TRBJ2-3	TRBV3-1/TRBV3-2	CASSPSTSAARFHTQYF
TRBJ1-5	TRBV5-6	CASSTAGTGFERNQPQHF
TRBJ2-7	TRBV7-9	CASSLTLGTVNEQYF
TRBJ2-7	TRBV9	CASSVDRAHEQYF
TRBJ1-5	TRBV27	CASSPRGAAYSNQPQHF
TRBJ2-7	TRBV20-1	CSATTEYEQYF
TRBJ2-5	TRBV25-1	CASSELSSGGAGTQYF
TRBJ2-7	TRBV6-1	CASSGAQSGRGTYEQYF
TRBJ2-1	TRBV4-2	CASSQDVSGYNEQFF
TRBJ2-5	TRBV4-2	CASSQGRPGKEETQYF
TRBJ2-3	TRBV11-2	CASSPPTGMTDTQYF
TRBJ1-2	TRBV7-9	CASSYGAGGTYYGYTF
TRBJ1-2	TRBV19	CASSLPTGRGGYTF
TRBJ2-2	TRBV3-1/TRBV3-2	CASSFGTSGAGELFF
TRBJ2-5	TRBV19	CASSNQAGETQYF
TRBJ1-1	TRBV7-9	CASSLATGGAEKAFF
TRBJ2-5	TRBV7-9	CASSPAGGPPETQYF
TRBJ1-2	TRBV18	CASSQRTGSDYGYTF
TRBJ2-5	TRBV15	CATSREWADQETQYF
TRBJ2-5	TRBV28	CASSQGLAGRTQYF
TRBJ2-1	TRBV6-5	CASNRGGSYNEQFF
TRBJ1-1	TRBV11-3	CASSSRQYPNTEAFF
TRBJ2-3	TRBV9	CASIRLATQYF
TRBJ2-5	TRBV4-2	CASSQGSSGGQETQYF
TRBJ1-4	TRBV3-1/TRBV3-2	CASSQGPNEKLFF
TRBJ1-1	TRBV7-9	CASSYPAGTEAFF
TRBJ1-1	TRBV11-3	CASSIRDRVNTEAFF
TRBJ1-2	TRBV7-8	CASSGGRNNYGYTF
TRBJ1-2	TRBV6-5	CASSPVGTPWGYTF
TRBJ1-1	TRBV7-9	CASKGQGTEAFF
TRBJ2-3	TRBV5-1	CASSLGLTGRVEDTQYF
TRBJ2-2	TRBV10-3	CAISRTGTGELFF
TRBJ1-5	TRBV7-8	CASSLARSGGQPQHF
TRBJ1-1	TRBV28	CASSFYPGGTEAFF
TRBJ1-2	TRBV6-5	CASRNRGHGGYTF
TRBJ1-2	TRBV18	CASSTTGDRYTF
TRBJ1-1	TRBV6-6	CASADWSTTEAFF
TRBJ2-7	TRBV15	CATSSAARGGAYEQYF
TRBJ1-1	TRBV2	CASSERGNTEAFF
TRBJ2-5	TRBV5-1	CASSETLAAYQETQYF
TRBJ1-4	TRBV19	CATTSRDSEKLFF
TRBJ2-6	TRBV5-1	CASRRTAGANVLTF
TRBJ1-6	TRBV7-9	CASRGQGPNSPLHF
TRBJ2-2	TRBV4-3	CASKPSSGNTGELFF